This T cell receptor beta chain was captured in a study of CD8 T cells in ankylosing spondylitis. Whole-study findings and limits: For ankylosing spondylitis blood, a TCR beta motif of 7 to 9 highly homologous variants appeared characteristic.

Only a few counts were recorded for this clonotype. Antigen: not known. TCRdb analysed the 5' RACE reads with MiXCR anew, one entry per CDR3 protein. The data hold 500,000 to 550,000 distinct CDR3 sequences, with approximately 12% observed a single time. Trimming cost V 0 bases and J 2 bases; bases outside gene matches: 2. This CDR3 is 16 amino acids long. Germline V gives CDR1 WSHSY, CDR2 SAAADI. The sequence was collected from a male donor with ankylosing spondylitis. The V call is TRBV10-2, the J call TRBJ2-3; 10 bases map to TRBD2. The sample comprised blood, either unsorted or a sorted T cell fraction (not recorded which). CDR3 sequence: CASSESTSGLTDTQYF. CDR3 sequence (DNA): TGCGCCAGCAGTGAGTCGACTAGCGGGCTCACAGATACGCAGTATTTT.